This TCR beta chain was captured in a study of blood T cell repertoires in COVID-19. The wider study: The samples span acute and convalescent COVID-19 from the United States, Italy and Spain. The cDNA or gDNA used as material had been derived from T cells, B-cell-depleted T cells, or PBMCs.

Deletions cut 1 base from V and 2 bases from J, with 14 bases between. The CDR3 totals 16 residues. Germline CDR1 reads PRHDT; CDR2 reads FYEKMQ (reference sequence). In the study's own analysis: Cell counts per sample came from amplifying reference gene primers. The protocol was immunoSEQ multiplex PCR, while the TCRdb copy is restricted to in-frame clones and leaves out a portion. V, J and clone size reflect that table, while D and trimming were determined from the DNA. The table lists 200,000 to 300,000 clones, about nine tenths of them singletons. The specimen sequenced was peripheral blood. The chain recombines TRBV13 with TRBJ1-2, with D maybe TRBD1 (5 bases). This clonotype was obtained from a man aged 60 to 69 who had recovered from COVID-19. DNA for the CDR3: TGTGCCAGCAGCTTAGTATCGGCAGGGAGGAACTATGGCTACACCTTC. Translated: CASSLVSAGRNYGYTF.